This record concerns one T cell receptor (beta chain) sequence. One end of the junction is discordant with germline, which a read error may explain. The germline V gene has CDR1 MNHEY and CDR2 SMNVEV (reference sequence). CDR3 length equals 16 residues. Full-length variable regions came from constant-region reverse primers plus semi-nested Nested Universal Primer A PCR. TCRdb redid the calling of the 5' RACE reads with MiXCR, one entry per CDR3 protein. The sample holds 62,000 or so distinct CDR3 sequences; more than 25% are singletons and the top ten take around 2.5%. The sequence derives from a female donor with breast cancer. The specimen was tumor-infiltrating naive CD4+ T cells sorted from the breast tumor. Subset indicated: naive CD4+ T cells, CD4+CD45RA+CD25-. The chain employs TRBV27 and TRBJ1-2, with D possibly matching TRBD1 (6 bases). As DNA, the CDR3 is TGTGCCAGCAGTTTATCAGGGGTTCCGGGACAACAAGGCTTCACCTTC. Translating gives CASSLSGVPGQQGFTF.